The 15 T cell receptor beta chains reported below all come from one sample, sequenced in a study of blood T cell repertoires in COVID-19. Libraries were prepared by immunoSEQ multiplex PCR; TCRdb keeps only in-frame clonotypes and omits some of them. The table has about 77,000 clones, more than 80% seen once. Specimen: peripheral blood. These TCRs come from a woman in her seventies with acute or convalescent COVID-19.

The V call is TRBV7-2, the J call TRBJ1-5; possibly TRBD1 for D (5 bases). The CDR3 has 15 amino acids. V gave up 1 base and J gave up 1 base, with 8 bases separating them. Germline V CDR1 and CDR2: SGHTA, FQGNSA. CDR3 protein: CASSLVGGSNQPQHF. The CDR3 nucleotides read TGTGCCAGCAGCTTAGTGGGGGGAAGCAATCAGCCCCAGCATTTT.

The chain combines TRBV5-6 with TRBJ2-1, with D maybe TRBD2 (6 bases). Trimming pared 4 bases from V and 6 bases from J, leaving 17 bases between. The CDR3 spans 15 residues. Germline V gene sequence: CDR1 SGHDT, CDR2 YYEEEE. The CDR3 bases are TGTGCCAGCAGCCTGGGGGACTGGGGGGTCAATGAGCAGTTCTTC. Encoded protein: CASSLGDWGVNEQFF.

The V call is TRBV21-1, the J call TRBJ2-2; no check of the table's D call, TRBD1, against the DNA was made. TRBV21-1 is an annotated pseudogene. The CDR3 spans 15 residues. The CDR3 sequence: CASLRGRKNTGELFF. CDR3 coding DNA: TGTGCCAGCCTCAGGGGGCGTAAGAACACCGGGGAGCTGTTTTTT.

The V gene is TRBV21-1, the J gene TRBJ1-6; TRBD1 is the table's D call, not checked against the DNA. TRBV21-1 is shown as a pseudogene. The CDR3 has 15 residues. The CDR3 nucleotides read TGTGCCAGCAGCAAAGAGGACAGGGAGGAATCACCCCTCCACTTT. This translates into CASSKEDREESPLHF.

V and J are TRBV5-1 and TRBJ1-4; TRBD1 aligns across 9 bases. With 4 bases clipped from V and 11 bases from J, the junction kept 12 bases outside the gene matches. Germline V gene data show CDR1 as SGHRS and CDR2 as YFSETQ. This CDR3 region has 15 residues. CDR3 nucleotide sequence: TGCGCCAGCAGCCCAGGGACAGGGAACTTGGGGAAACTGTTTTTT. It yields the protein CASSPGTGNLGKLFF. The entire variable domain, with the rest obtained from reference TRBV5-1 and TRBJ1-4, is as follows: KAGVTQTPRYLIKTRGQQVTLSCSPISGHRSVSWYQQTPGQGLQFLFEYFSETQRNKGNFPGRFSGRQFSNSRSEMNVSTLELGDSALYLCASSPGTGNLGKLFFGSGTQLSVL.

V is TRBV5-1 and J is TRBJ2-3, with 7 bases lining up with TRBD1. CDR1 and CDR2 (germline): SGHRS, YFSETQ. Trimming took 0 bases from V and 2 from J; bases not matched to a gene: 3. The CDR3 is 15 residues long. The CDR3 loop is CASSLAGQTTDTQYF. CDR3 DNA: TGCGCCAGCAGCTTGGCGGGACAGACCACAGATACGCAGTATTTT.

This clone was recorded only once. This chain links TRBV4-3 with TRBJ2-1; 10 bases are shared with TRBD2. Germline assignment: CDR1 LGHNA and CDR2 YSLEER. V lost 0 bases, J lost 7 bases, and 9 bases stayed unmatched. The CDR3 is made up of 17 amino acids. The CDR3: CASSQEYSAGGPNEQFF. CDR3 in DNA: TGCGCCAGCAGCCAAGAGTATTCAGCGGGGGGGCCAAATGAGCAGTTCTTC.

This clone is a singleton in its sample. J is TRBJ1-2 and V is TRBV7-9; the D gene is possibly TRBD1 (6 bases). The V end was cut by 1 base, the J end by 8 bases, with 8 bases between. Per germline, CDR1 SEHNR and CDR2 FQNEAQ (reference sequence). The CDR3 spans 12 residues. The CDR3 DNA is TGTGCCAGCAGCTTAGAAGGGGGAGGCTACACCTTC. This gives the protein CASSLEGGGYTF.

The chain uses TRBV3-1 (or the pseudogene TRBV3-2) and TRBJ2-1, with 9 bases identical to TRBD2. With V trimmed by 6 bases and J by 4 bases, 7 bases remained unmatched. The V gene's germline CDR1 is LGHDT and CDR2 YNNKEL (reference sequence). The CDR3 is 15 residues long. CDR3 sequence (DNA): TGTGCCAGCAGTCGAGGCGGGGGGGATTACAATGAGCAGTTCTTC. This translates into CASSRGGGDYNEQFF.

The genes are TRBV11-3 and TRBJ2-7; D perhaps matches TRBD2 (6 bases). Per germline, CDR1 SGHNT and CDR2 YENEEA. V was cut by 4 bases and J by 6 bases, with 13 bases left in between. The CDR3 has 13 residues. The CDR3 is CASSWDSGTEQYF. CDR3 DNA: TGTGCCAGCAGCTGGGACTCCGGGACCGAGCAGTACTTC.

This chain joins TRBV7-6 and TRBJ2-5; TRBD1 matches 8 bases. The germline gives CDR1 SGHVS, CDR2 FNYEAQ. Losses at the gene ends were 6 bases for V and 3 bases for J; bases not matched to a gene: 12. There are 16 residues in the CDR3. The CDR3: CASRPWTGIMEETQYF. As DNA, the CDR3 is TGTGCCAGCAGACCCTGGACAGGGATAATGGAAGAGACCCAGTACTTC. Complete variable domain (other parts from reference TRBV7-6 and TRBJ2-5): GAGVSQSPRYKVTKRGQDVALRCDPISGHVSLYWYRQALGQGPEFLTYFNYEAQQDKSGLPNDRFSAERPEGSISTLTIQRTEQRDSAMYRCASRPWTGIMEETQYFGPGTRLLVL.

V usage is TRBV5-1 and J usage is TRBJ1-1; D perhaps matches TRBD1 (6 bases). V was shortened by 1 base and J by 8 bases, with 12 bases between the two germline ends. CDR3 length equals 13 residues. Germline V gene sequence: CDR1 SGHRS, CDR2 YFSETQ. CDR3 residues: CASSLRGGTEAFF. CDR3 nucleotides: TGCGCCAGCAGCTTGAGGGGGGGTACCGAAGCTTTCTTT.

The chain joins TRBV7-8 to TRBJ2-7; 12 nucleotides align to TRBD2. The CDR3 has 16 residues. Per germline, CDR1 SGHVS and CDR2 FQNEAQ. J was trimmed by 2 bases and V by 3 bases; bases with no gene match: 5. CDR3: CASSLTSGGATYEQYF. The CDR3 DNA follows: TGTGCCAGCAGCTTGACTAGCGGGGGAGCAACCTACGAGCAGTACTTC.

The rearrangement links TRBV3-1 (or the pseudogene TRBV3-2) to TRBJ2-1, with 8 bases matching TRBD2. The CDR3 consists of 15 residues. Losses at the gene ends were 5 bases for V and 5 bases for J; bases not matched to a gene: 8. Germline CDR1 and CDR2: LGHDT and YNNKEL (reference sequence). This chain's CDR3 is CASSSQAGEDNEQFF. CDR3 in DNA: TGTGCCAGCAGCTCCCAAGCGGGGGAAGACAATGAGCAGTTCTTC.

The rearrangement uses TRBV3-1 (or the pseudogene TRBV3-2) and TRBJ1-6; maybe TRBD1 (5 bases). Germline V gene data show CDR1 as LGHDT and CDR2 as YNNKEL (reference sequence). The V end was cut by 1 base, the J end by 10 bases, with 14 bases between. The CDR3 consists of 15 residues. This CDR3 is CASSQAGGPGSPLHF. CDR3 in DNA: TGTGCCAGCAGCCAAGCGGGGGGTCCGGGGTCACCCCTCCACTTT.